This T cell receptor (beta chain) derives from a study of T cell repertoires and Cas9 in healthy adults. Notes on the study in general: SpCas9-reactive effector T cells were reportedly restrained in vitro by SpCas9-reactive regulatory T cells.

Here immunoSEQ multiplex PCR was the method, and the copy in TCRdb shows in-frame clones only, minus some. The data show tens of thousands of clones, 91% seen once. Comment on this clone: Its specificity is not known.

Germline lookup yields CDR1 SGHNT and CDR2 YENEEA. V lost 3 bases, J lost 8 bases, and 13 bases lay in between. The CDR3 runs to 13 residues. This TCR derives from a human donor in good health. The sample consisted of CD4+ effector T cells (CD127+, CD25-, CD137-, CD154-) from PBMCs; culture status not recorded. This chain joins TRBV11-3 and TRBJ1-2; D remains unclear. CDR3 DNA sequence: TGTGCCAGCAGCTTTTCATCGGGGTACGGCTACACCTTC. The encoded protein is CASSFSSGYGYTF.